The 2 T cell receptor beta chains listed next were all sequenced from one sample in a study of cytomegalovirus exposure and HLA in healthy donors. Both 60 Vbeta primers and 13 Jbeta primers went into the PCR. Profiling relied on immunoSEQ multiplex PCR, and the TCRdb table lists in-frame clones only, not all of them. Seen here are around 100,000 clones, roughly 78% observed once, and the top ten hold approximately 4.8%. Sequencing was done on a sample of PBMCs. All receptors come from a male donor in good health and CMV-seropositive.

The V and J genes are TRBV5-5 and TRBJ1-1, with 9 bases aligning to TRBD1. V was clipped by 5 bases and J by 1 base; unmatched bases: 6. The germline gives CDR1 SGHKS, CDR2 YYEKEE (reference sequence). This CDR3 region has 15 residues. DNA of the CDR3: TGTGCCAGCAGGTTCCGGGACAGGGAGAACACTGAAGCTTTCTTT. This sequence encodes CASRFRDRENTEAFF.

This sequence joins TRBV27 and TRBJ2-7, with 9 bases that match TRBD2. From germline, CDR1 is MNHEY and CDR2 SMNVEV (reference sequence). The junction had 4 bases not matched to a gene; V was cut back by 6 bases and J by 4 bases. This CDR3 contains 13 residues. In DNA form, the CDR3 reads TGTGCCAGCAGCCGTAGCGGGGGATACGAGCAGTACTTC. Translating gives CASSRSGGYEQYF.